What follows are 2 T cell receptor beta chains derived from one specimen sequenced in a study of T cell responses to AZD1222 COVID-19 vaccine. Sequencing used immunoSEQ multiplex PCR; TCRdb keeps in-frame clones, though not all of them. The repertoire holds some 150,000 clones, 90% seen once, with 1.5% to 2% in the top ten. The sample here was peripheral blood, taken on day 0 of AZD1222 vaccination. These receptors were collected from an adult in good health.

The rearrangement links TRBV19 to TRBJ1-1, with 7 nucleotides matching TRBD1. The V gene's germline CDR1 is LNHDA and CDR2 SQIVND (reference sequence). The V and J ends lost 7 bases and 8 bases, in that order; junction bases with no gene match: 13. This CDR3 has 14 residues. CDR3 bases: TGTGCCAGTAATTCGCGGGACAGAGTTACCGAAGCTTTCTTT. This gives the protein CASNSRDRVTEAFF.

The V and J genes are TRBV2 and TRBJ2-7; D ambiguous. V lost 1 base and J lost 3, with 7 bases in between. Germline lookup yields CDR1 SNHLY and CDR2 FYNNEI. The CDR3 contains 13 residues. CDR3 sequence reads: CASSEDRIYEQYF. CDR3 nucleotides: TGTGCCAGCAGTGAAGATAGGATCTACGAGCAGTACTTC.